This entry describes one TCR beta chain. What it binds is unknown. This sample was taken from a study of T cells in localized non-small cell lung cancer. Study results and limitations: Measurement of T cell clonality placed uninvolved adjacent lung highest, above the level in tumor. Patients showing higher blood T cell density tended to see longer overall survival.

Data came from immunoSEQ multiplex PCR; TCRdb stores just in-frame clones and leaves some out. Of approximately 30,000 clones listed, less than 80% are singletons. With V trimmed by 5 bases and J by 3 bases, 6 bases remained unmatched. CDR3 length: 15 residues. Germline CDR1 and CDR2: SEHNR and FQNEAQ (reference sequence). The sequence derives from a male donor aged 60 or over with stage II squamous cell lung carcinoma. The starting material was peripheral blood, obtained before any cancer treatment. The chain recombines TRBV7-9 with TRBJ1-5; 8 bases map to TRBD1. The CDR3 region is CASSPTGANNQPQHF. CDR3 nucleotide sequence: TGTGCCAGCAGCCCGACAGGGGCGAACAATCAGCCCCAGCATTTT.